Sequencing of this T cell receptor (beta chain) was carried out in a study of T cells in Graves' hyperthyroidism and ophthalmopathy. Uncontrolled infection, other autoimmune disease, pregnancy and lactation each barred patients from inclusion. Diagnosis relied on clinical symptoms, serum thyroxine and TRAb, thyroid ultrasound and orbital computed tomography. The sample holds one count of this clonotype. The CDR3 regions of TCR beta were amplified from RNA transcripts. When the TCR CDR3 underwent first-round RT-PCR, the HTBI primer set was used. TCRdb used MiXCR to reprocess the multiplex PCR reads, holding one entry per CDR3 protein. The sample includes more than 550,000 distinct CDR3 sequences, roughly 46% of them seen just once. The V end lost 6 bases, the J end lost 2 bases, and 9 bases lay between the germline ends. Germline V gene sequence: CDR1 SGHRS, CDR2 YFSETQ. The CDR3 extends over 13 amino acids.

The origin of this receptor is an adult man with Graves' disease, either hyperthyroidism or ophthalmopathy (not recorded which). Sequencing was carried out using peripheral blood or thyroid tissue (not recorded which). The chain links TRBV5-1 to TRBJ1-5; D unclear. CDR3 loop: CASKRAGNQPQHF. CDR3 bases: TGCGCCAGCAAGAGAGCAGGCAATCAGCCCCAGCATTTT.